The clone carrying this T cell receptor (beta chain) was recorded many times. What it recognizes is unknown. This specimen belongs to a study of early T cells in non-severe SARS-CoV-2 infection. General observations from the study: In VDJdb matching, anti-spike CD8 responses were favored while private and CD4 specificities went missing.

Each CDR3 protein gets one entry after TCRdb re-called the 5' RACE reads with MiXCR. Found here are some 77,000 distinct CDR3 sequences, 9.5% to 15% of them singletons; the top ten hold around 1.1%. Material: whole blood. This clonotype originated in an adult who was a healthcare worker with PCR-confirmed SARS-CoV-2 infection or an uninfected control (not recorded which).

The CDR3 sequence is CAISERVGSPYEQYF. The CDR3 DNA is TGTGCCATCAGTGAGCGGGTCGGGTCACCTTACGAGCAGTACTTC. The rearrangement uses TRBV10-3 and TRBJ2-7; D gene ambiguous. Germline-derived CDR1 and CDR2 are ENHRY and SYGVKD. The length of the CDR3 is 15 residues. The V gene lost 2 bases and the J gene lost 4 bases, with 15 bases spanning the gap.